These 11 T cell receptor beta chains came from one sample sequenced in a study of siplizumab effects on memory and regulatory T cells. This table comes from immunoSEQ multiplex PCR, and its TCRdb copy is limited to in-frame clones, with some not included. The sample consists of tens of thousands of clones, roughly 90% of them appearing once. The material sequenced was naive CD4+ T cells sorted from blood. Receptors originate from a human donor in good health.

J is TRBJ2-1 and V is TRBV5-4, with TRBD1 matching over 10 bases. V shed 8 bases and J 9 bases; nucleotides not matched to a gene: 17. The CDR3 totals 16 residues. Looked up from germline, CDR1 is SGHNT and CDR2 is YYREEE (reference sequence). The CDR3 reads CASRPFGQGGVGEQFF. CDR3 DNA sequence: TGTGCCAGTAGACCGTTCGGACAGGGGGGAGTAGGTGAGCAGTTCTTC. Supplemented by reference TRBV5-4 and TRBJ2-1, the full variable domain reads ETGVTQSPTHLIKTRGQQVTLRCSSQSGHNTVSWYQQALGQGPQFIFQYYREEENGRGNFPPRFSGLQFPNYSSELNVNALELDDSALYLCASRPFGQGGVGEQFFGPGTRLTVL.

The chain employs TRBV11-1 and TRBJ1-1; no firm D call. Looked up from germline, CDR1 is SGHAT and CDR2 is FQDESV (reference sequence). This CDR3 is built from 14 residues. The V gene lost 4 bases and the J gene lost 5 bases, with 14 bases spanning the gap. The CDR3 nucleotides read TGTGCCAGCAGCTCCAGACTCAGCGGTACTGAAGCTTTCTTT. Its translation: CASSSRLSGTEAFF.

Written as DNA, the CDR3 is TGTGCCAGTAGTATCGCCCTTACAGGAGGCGAGCAGTACTTC. Protein product: CASSIALTGGEQYF. The chain links TRBV19 to TRBJ2-7; D may be TRBD1 or TRBD2 (5 bases each). V gave up 3 bases and J gave up 6 bases, with 15 bases separating them. The CDR3 consists of 14 residues. Per germline, CDR1 LNHDA and CDR2 SQIVND (reference sequence).

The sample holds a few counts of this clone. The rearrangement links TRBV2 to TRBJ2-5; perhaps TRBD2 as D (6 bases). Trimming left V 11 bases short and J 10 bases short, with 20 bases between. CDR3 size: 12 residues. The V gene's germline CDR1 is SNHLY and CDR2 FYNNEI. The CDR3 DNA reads TGTGCCGGAGGGCTAGGGGTGATGGGCCAGTACTTC. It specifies CAGGLGVMGQYF.

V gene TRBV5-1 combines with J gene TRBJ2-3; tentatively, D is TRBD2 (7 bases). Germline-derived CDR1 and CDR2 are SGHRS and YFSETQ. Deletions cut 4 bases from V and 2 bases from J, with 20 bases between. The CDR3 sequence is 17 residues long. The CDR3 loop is CASSPRGGPITTDTQYF. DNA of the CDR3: TGCGCCAGCAGCCCGAGGGGGGGCCCCATAACCACAGATACGCAGTATTTT.

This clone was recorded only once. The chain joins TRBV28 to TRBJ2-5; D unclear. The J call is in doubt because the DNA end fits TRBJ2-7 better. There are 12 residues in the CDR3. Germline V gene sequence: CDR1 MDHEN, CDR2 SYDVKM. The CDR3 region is CASSIQHYEQYF. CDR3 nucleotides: TGTGCCAGCAGTATTCAACATTACGAGCAGTACTTC.

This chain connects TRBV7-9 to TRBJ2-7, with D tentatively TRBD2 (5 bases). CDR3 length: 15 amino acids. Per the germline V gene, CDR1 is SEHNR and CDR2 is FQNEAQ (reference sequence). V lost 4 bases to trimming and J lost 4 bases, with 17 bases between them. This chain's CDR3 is CASSSWTGRLYEQYF. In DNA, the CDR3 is TGTGCCAGCAGCTCTTGGACTGGGCGTCTATACGAGCAGTACTTC.

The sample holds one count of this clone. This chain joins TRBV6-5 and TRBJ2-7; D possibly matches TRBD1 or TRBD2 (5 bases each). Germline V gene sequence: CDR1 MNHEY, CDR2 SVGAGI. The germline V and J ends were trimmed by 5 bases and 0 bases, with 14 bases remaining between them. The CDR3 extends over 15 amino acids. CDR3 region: CASSPLGDASYEQYF. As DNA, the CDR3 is TGTGCCAGCAGTCCCTTGGGGGACGCCTCCTACGAGCAGTACTTC.

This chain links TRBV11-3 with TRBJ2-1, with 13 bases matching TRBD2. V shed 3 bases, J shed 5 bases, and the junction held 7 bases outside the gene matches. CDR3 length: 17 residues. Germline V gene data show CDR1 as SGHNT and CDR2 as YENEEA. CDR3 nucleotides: TGTGCCAGCAGCTTGTATACCGGGACTAGCGGGAACAATGAGCAGTTCTTC. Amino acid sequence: CASSLYTGTSGNNEQFF.

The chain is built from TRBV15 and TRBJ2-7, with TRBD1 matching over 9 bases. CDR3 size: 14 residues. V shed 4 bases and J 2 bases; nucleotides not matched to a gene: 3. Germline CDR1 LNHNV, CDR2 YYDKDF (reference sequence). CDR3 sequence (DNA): TGTGCCACCAGCAACCGACAGGGGGCCTACGAGCAGTACTTC. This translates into CATSNRQGAYEQYF. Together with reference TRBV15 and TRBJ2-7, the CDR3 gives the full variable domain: DAMVIQNPRYQVTQFGKPVTLSCSQTLNHNVMYWYQQKSSQAPKLLFHYYDKDFNNEADTPDNFQSRRPNTSFCFLDIRSPGLGDTAMYLCATSNRQGAYEQYFGPGTRLTVT.

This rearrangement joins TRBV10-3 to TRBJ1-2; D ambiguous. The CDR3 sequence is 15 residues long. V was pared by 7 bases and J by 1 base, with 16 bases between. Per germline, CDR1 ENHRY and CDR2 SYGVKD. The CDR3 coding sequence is TGTGCCATCATTCTTTCTCCCAAAGATAACTATGGCTACACCTTC. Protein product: CAIILSPKDNYGYTF.